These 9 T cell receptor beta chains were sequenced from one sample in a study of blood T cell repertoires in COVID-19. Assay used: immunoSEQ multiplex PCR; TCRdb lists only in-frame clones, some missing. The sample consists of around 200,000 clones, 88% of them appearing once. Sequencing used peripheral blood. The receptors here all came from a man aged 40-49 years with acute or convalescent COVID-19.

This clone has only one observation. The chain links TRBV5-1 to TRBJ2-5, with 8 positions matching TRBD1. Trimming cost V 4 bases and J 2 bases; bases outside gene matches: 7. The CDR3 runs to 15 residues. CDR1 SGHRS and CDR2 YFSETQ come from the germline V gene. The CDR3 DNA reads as TGCGCCAGCAGCCCCTTGGACAGGGAACAAGAGACCCAGTACTTC. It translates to CASSPLDREQETQYF.

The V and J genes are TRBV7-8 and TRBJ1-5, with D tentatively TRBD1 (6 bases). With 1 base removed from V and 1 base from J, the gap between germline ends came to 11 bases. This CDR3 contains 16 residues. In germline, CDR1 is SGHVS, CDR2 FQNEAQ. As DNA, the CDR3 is TGTGCCAGCAGCTTAGGAGGGACACCAAGCAATCAGCCCCAGCATTTT. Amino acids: CASSLGGTPSNQPQHF.

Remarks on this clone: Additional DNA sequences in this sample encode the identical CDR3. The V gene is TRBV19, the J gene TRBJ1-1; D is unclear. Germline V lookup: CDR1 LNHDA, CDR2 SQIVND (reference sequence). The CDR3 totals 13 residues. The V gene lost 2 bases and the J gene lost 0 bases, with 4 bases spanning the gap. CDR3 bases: TGTGCCAGTAGTATACGAGTGAACACTGAAGCTTTCTTT. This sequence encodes CASSIRVNTEAFF.

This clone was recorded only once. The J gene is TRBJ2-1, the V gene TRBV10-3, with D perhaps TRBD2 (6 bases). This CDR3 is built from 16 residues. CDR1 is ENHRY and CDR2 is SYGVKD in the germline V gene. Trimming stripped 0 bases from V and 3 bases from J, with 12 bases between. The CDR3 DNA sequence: TGTGCCATCAGTGAGTCTAGAGGAGGGCTCTACAATGAGCAGTTCTTC. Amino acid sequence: CAISESRGGLYNEQFF.

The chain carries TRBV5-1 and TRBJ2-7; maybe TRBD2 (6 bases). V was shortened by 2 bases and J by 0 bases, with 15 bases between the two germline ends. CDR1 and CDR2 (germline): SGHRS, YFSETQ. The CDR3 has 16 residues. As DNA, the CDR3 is TGCGCCAGCAGCTTTGACCAGGGACTCCTCTCCTACGAGCAGTACTTC. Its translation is CASSFDQGLLSYEQYF.

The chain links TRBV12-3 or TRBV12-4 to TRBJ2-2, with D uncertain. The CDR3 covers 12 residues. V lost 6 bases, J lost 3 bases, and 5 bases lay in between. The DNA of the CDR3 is TGTGCCAGCAGCTCAGACACCGGGGAGCTGTTTTTT. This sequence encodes CASSSDTGELFF.

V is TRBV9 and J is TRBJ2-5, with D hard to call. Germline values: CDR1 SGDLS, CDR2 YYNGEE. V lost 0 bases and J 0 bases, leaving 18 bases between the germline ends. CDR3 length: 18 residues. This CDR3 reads CASSVVRQRPTYQETQYF. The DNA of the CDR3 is TGTGCCAGCAGCGTAGTAAGGCAGCGCCCGACGTACCAAGAGACCCAGTACTTC.

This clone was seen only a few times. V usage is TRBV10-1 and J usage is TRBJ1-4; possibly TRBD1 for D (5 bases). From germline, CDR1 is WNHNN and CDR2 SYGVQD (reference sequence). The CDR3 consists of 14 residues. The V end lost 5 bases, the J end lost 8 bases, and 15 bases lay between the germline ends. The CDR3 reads CASSSGGTEEKLFF. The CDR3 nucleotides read TGCGCCAGCAGTTCCGGCGGGACTGAGGAAAAACTGTTTTTT.

The CDR3 loop reads CASSKVTGTDTQYF. CDR3 nucleotide sequence: TGTGCCAGTAGTAAAGTGACGGGGACAGATACGCAGTATTTT. The rearrangement uses TRBV19 and TRBJ2-3; a possible D gene is TRBD2 (5 bases). The CDR3 contains 14 residues. Germline V gene data show CDR1 as LNHDA and CDR2 as SQIVND (reference sequence). Trimming removed 4 bases from V and 3 bases from J, with 11 bases in between.